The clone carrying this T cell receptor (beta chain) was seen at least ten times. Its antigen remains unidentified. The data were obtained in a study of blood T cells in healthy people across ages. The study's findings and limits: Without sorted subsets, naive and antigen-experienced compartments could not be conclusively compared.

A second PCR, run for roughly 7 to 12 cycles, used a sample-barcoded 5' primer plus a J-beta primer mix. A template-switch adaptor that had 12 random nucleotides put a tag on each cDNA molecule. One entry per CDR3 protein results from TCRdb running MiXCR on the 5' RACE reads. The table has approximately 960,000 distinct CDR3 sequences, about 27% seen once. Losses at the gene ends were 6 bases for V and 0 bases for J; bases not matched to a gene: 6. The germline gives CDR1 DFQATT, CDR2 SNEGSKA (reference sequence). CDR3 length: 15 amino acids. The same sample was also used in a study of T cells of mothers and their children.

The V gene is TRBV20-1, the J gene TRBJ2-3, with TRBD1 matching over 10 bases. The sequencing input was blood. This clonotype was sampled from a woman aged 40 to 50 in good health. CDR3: CSANDRGRSTDTQYF. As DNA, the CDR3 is TGCAGTGCCAACGACAGGGGGCGAAGCACAGATACGCAGTATTTT.